This paragraph reports one TCR beta chain. Its antigen specificity is not known. Base-call qualities are not available, and no considerably larger clone is one nucleotide away. The entry originates in a study of blood T cell repertoires in COVID-19 (TCRdb year 2020). Regarding the research as a whole: Collaborator samples came from the United States, Italy and Spain and covered acute and convalescent phases of COVID-19. The material from the prospective study consisted of cDNA or gDNA derived from T cells, B-cell-depleted T cells, or PBMCs. The dataset comprised deeply sampled blood TCRbeta repertoires from subjects exposed to, actively infected with, or recovered from COVID-19. A freely available public database, intended as a resource for researchers studying the immune response to SARS-CoV-2, is where the repertoires were released. Samples were obtained from the ongoing ImmuneRACE study (first 160 participants) and from over 1,000 subjects provided by 6 global collaborators. Nearly every sample came with metadata listing a de-identified subject ID, COVID-19 status, age in years and sex. Where available, HLA class I and class II types were taken from metadata supplied by the sample provider and were not determined by assay-based typing. The research as a whole found: Clinical and demographic metadata were provided uncurated, with the amount varying by source and participant.

CDR1 and CDR2, per the germline V gene, are KGHSH and LQKENI. V lost 2 bases and J lost 5 bases, and the count of bases not matched to a germline gene is 8. Taken from cysteine to phenylalanine, the CDR3 has 15 residues. Only the CDR3 portion is preserved as DNA: 45 bases, with reading frame beginning at the first base. TCRbeta CDR3 regions were amplified from genomic DNA by means of the immunoSEQ Assay, a bias-controlled multiplex PCR. From the authors' description of their analysis: The number of nucleated cells in each sample was estimated from the amplification of reference gene primers within the assay. Sequence reads were collapsed and filtered to measure the absolute abundance of every unique TCRbeta CDR3 rearrangement. For each sample, productive Simpson clonality was calculated by taking the square root of Simpson's diversity index across productive rearrangements. TCRdb carries this immuneACCESS record with in-frame sequences only. Its versions omit some clonotypes, under half of them owing to an unresolved V gene in the studies checked, with the rest unexplained. D and trimming come from the DNA, and the V and J calls and clone size come from that table. This sample holds tens of thousands of clones; roughly 70% were observed only once. Jointly, the top ten make up roughly 3.9% of the sample.

One collaborating source in Seattle enrolled patients while the patients were actively infected and followed the patients over time throughout the course of disease. The collaborating institutions used their own protocols to collect whole blood in K2EDTA tubes. For TCRbeta analysis, collaborator samples were shipped as frozen whole blood, as isolated PBMCs, or as DNA extracted from either sample type. The rearrangement combines TRBV18 with TRBJ2-5; the central 7 bases match TRBD2. This receptor was obtained from an older man with COVID-19, enrolled during active disease. The sample comprised peripheral blood. The CDR3 reads as follows: CASSPTATGGETQYF. The DNA sequence follows: TGTGCCAGCTCACCAACGGCAACCGGGGGGGAGACCCAGTACTTC.